These 11 T cell receptor beta chains originate from one sample sequenced in a study of blood T cells in healthy people across ages. With a J-beta primer mix and a sample-barcoded 5' primer, a second PCR ran 7 to 11 cycles. TCRdb used MiXCR to reprocess the 5' RACE reads, holding one entry per CDR3 protein. The sample records approximately 360,000 distinct CDR3 sequences, roughly half being singletons. Sequenced input: blood. The receptors derive from a man in his fifties or sixties in good health.

The V call is TRBV30, the J call TRBJ2-7; 10 bases align to TRBD1. Near its end, the DNA agrees better with TRBJ2-5, so the J call may be wrong. In germline, CDR1 is GTSNPN, CDR2 SVGIG (reference sequence). This CDR3 has 13 residues. CDR3: CASGRDRGETQYF. Written as DNA, the CDR3 is TGTGCCTCTGGACGGGACAGGGGAGAGACCCAGTACTTC.

The CDR3: CASSFQGSLNTEAFF. As DNA, the CDR3 is TGTGCCAGCAGTTTTCAGGGGTCTTTGAACACTGAAGCTTTCTTT. The chain is built from TRBV12-3 or TRBV12-4 and TRBJ1-1; TRBD1 might be the D (6 bases). The CDR3 is made up of 15 amino acids. The V gene lost 3 bases and the J gene lost 0 bases, with 11 bases spanning the gap.

The chain employs TRBV6-5 and TRBJ2-5, with no clear D. This CDR3 is built from 14 residues. V was trimmed by 0 bases and J by 5 bases, leaving 10 bases between them. CDR1 MNHEY and CDR2 SVGAGI come from the germline V gene. The CDR3 here is CASSYSMGYETQYF. CDR3 coding DNA: TGTGCCAGCAGTTACTCGATGGGGTACGAGACCCAGTACTTC.

The chain has TRBV13 and TRBJ2-3; D is perhaps TRBD2 (5 bases). V was pared by 4 bases and J by 5 bases, with 7 bases between. Germline loops: CDR1 PRHDT, CDR2 FYEKMQ (reference sequence). The CDR3 extends over 12 amino acids. CDR3 DNA sequence: TGTGCCAGCAGCTGGGAGATAGATACGCAGTATTTT. It encodes CASSWEIDTQYF.

The V and J genes are TRBV20-1 and TRBJ2-5; 10 positions match TRBD1. The DNA end is a closer match to TRBJ2-7, so the J assignment may be wrong. The CDR3 spans 14 residues. The germline gives CDR1 DFQATT, CDR2 SNEGSKA (reference sequence). The CDR3 DNA follows: TGCAGTGCTACGGACAGGGGGATTGGAGGCGAGCAGTACTTC. It specifies CSATDRGIGGEQYF.

This chain links TRBV6-6 with TRBJ2-5; 7 positions match TRBD1. The tail of the sequence fits TRBJ2-7 better, so the J call may be wrong. Germline V gene data show CDR1 as MNHNY and CDR2 as SVGAGI (reference sequence). This CDR3 has 14 residues. Here the CDR3 DNA reads TGTGCCAGCAGAACCGGGACAGACGCCTACGAGCAGTACTTC. It specifies CASRTGTDAYEQYF.

The chain has TRBV29-1 and TRBJ2-7, with TRBD1 as a possible D gene (6 bases). The J call may be incorrect, as the DNA end agrees better with TRBJ2-4. The CDR3 has 13 residues. Germline values: CDR1 SQVTM, CDR2 ANQGSEA. The CDR3: CSVERTEGNIQYF. The CDR3 nucleotides read TGCAGCGTTGAACGGACAGAGGGAAACATTCAGTACTTC.

V gene TRBV6-6 combines with J gene TRBJ2-7; TRBD2 agrees at 11 bases. There are 15 residues in the CDR3. The V segment lost 5 bases and the J segment 4 bases; nucleotides outside the gene matches: 7. The V gene's germline CDR1 is MNHNY and CDR2 SVGAGI (reference sequence). CDR3: CASSHTSGGGYEQYF. In nucleotides, the CDR3 is TGTGCCAGCAGTCATACTAGCGGGGGCGGGTACGAGCAGTACTTC.

The chain combines TRBV7-2 with TRBJ2-4; D gene unclear. V was trimmed by 5 bases and J by 6 bases, leaving 5 bases between them. The length of the CDR3 is 11 residues. The germline gives CDR1 SGHTA, CDR2 FQGNSA. CDR3 nucleotides: TGTGCCAGCAGCGCCGGAAACATTCAGTACTTC. This encodes CASSAGNIQYF. Together with reference TRBV7-2 and TRBJ2-4, the CDR3 gives the full variable domain: GAGVSQSPSNKVTEKGKDVELRCDPISGHTALYWYRQSLGQGLEFLIYFQGNSAPDKSGLPSDRFSAERTGGSVSTLTIQRTQQEDSAVYLCASSAGNIQYFGAGTRLSVL.

This clonotype was recorded many times. The J gene is TRBJ2-1, the V gene TRBV20-1, with TRBD2 matching over 12 bases. J gave up 3 bases and V 0 bases, and 3 bases lay outside the gene matches. CDR1 is DFQATT and CDR2 is SNEGSKA in the germline V gene (reference sequence). The CDR3 spans 16 residues. CDR3 amino acids: CSARDPTSGSYNEQFF. The CDR3 DNA sequence: TGCAGTGCTAGAGACCCGACTAGCGGGAGCTACAATGAGCAGTTCTTC.

The gene calls are TRBV20-1 and TRBJ1-6, with 7 bases matching TRBD1. This CDR3 spans 15 amino acids. Looked up from germline, CDR1 is DFQATT and CDR2 is SNEGSKA (reference sequence). With 1 base clipped from V and 9 bases from J, the junction kept 9 bases outside the gene matches. This CDR3 reads CSARGGQGGISPLHF. CDR3 nucleotide sequence: TGCAGTGCTAGAGGAGGGCAGGGGGGAATTTCACCCCTCCACTTT.